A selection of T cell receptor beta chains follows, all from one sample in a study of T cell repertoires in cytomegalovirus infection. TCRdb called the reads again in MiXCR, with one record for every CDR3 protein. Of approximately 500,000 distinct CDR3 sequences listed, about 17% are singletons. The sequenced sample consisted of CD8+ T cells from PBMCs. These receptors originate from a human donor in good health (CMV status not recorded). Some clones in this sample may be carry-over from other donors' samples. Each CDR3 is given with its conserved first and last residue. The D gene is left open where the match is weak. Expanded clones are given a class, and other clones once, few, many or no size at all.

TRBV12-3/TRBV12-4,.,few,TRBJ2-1,TGTGCCAGCAGCCTCCAGAGGGGGGGCCCTCCACCAAGAGGTGAGCAGTTCTTC,CASSLQRGGPPPRGEQFF
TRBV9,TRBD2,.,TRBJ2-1,TGTGCCAGCAGCGGCGGACTAGCGGAAGTCACAAACAATGAGCAGTTCTTC,CASSGGLAEVTNNEQFF
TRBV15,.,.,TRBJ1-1,TGTGCCACCAGCAGAGGACAGCTGGAGGACACTGAAGCTTTCTTT,CATSRGQLEDTEAFF
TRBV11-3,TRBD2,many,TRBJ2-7,TGTGCCAGCAGCCCTAGCGGGCGCTCCTACGAGCAGTACTTC,CASSPSGRSYEQYF
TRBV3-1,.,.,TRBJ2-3,TGTGCCAGCAGCCAAGACAGCGGGCTCATCGCTAGCACAGATACGCAGTATTTT,CASSQDSGLIASTDTQYF
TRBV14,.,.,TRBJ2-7,TGTGCCAGCAGCCGAGTGAGGTCCGCCGAGCAGTACTTC,CASSRVRSAEQYF
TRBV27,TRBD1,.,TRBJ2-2,TGTGCCAGCAGTTTATCTGGACAGGGGGCGTCCGGGGAGCTGTTTTTT,CASSLSGQGASGELFF
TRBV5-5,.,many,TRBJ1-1,TGTGCCAGCCAAGGTCGGGGCACTGAAGCTTTCTTT,CASQGRGTEAFF
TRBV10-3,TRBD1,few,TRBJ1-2,TGTGCCATCAGTTCCAGGACAGGGATTAACTATGGCTACACCTTC,CAISSRTGINYGYTF
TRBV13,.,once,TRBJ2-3,TGTGCCAGCACTTCTCAGGGCGGAACGACAGATACGCAGTATTTT,CASTSQGGTTDTQYF
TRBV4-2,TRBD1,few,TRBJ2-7,TGTGCCAGCAGCCAATCGACAGGGTCGCTGTCCGAGCAGTACTTC,CASSQSTGSLSEQYF
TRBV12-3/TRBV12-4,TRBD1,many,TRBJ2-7,TGTGCCAGCAGTTTGGGTTGGGACAGTTCCTACGAGCAGTACTTC,CASSLGWDSSYEQYF
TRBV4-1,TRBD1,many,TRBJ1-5,TGCGCCAGCAGCCAAGGGCCACCCGGGACAGGGATTCAGCCCCAGCATTTT,CASSQGPPGTGIQPQHF
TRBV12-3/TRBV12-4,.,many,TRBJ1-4,TGTGCCAGCAGTTGGGCAGGCGAAGAAAAACTGTTTTTT,CASSWAGEEKLFF
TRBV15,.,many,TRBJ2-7,TGTGCCACCAGCAGGGGCTTCTCAGACTACGAGCAGTACTTC,CATSRGFSDYEQYF
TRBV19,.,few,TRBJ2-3,TGTGCCAGTACCGGGGGGCTTCGCACAGATACGCAGTATTTT,CASTGGLRTDTQYF
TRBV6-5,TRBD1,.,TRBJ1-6,TGTGCCAGCAGCCAGACAGGGGCAAGTTCTAATTCACCCCTCCACTTT,CASSQTGASSNSPLHF
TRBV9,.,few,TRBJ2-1,TGTGCCAGCAGCGAGGACGGGGGGCCATTTCGCAATGAGCAGTTCTTC,CASSEDGGPFRNEQFF
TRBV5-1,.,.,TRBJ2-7,TGCGCCAGCGGCCTCTTGGACAGTACCTACGAGCAGTACTTC,CASGLLDSTYEQYF
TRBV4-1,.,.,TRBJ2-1,TGCGCCAGCAGCCAAGATCAAAGGGCGGGCGATGAGCAGTTCTTC,CASSQDQRAGDEQFF
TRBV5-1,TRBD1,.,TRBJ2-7,TGCGCCAGCAGCATAGGACAGGGGCGATACTACGAGCAGTACTTC,CASSIGQGRYYEQYF
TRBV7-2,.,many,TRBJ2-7,TGTGCCAGCAGCATAGGCAAATTTGGTACCTACGAGCAGTACTTC,CASSIGKFGTYEQYF
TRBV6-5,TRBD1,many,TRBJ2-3,TGTGCCAGCAGTTCCGCCGGACAGGGGATAGCAGATACGCAGTATTTT,CASSSAGQGIADTQYF
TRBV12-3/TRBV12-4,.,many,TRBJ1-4,TGTGCCAGCAGTTTAAGGCAGGGTCTCCCTAATGAAAAACTGTTTTTT,CASSLRQGLPNEKLFF
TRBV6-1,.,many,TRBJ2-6,TGTGCCAGCAGTGAAGCGGTCAGCCTCCTCTCTGGGGCCAACGTCCTGACTTTC,CASSEAVSLLSGANVLTF
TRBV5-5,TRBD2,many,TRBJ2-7,TGTGCCAGCAGCCGGACTAGCGGGAGTACCTACGAGCAGTACTTC,CASSRTSGSTYEQYF
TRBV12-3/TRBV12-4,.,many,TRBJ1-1,TGTGCCAGCAGTTTTGGGTTCGGCAACGAAGCTTTCTTT,CASSFGFGNEAFF
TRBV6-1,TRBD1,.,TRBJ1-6,TGTGCCAGCACCGAATTGGACAGGGGGAGCTCCTATAATTCACCCCTCCACTTT,CASTELDRGSSYNSPLHF
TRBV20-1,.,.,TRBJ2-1,TGCAGTGCGCCCGAACGTCATGAGAAGTTCTTC,CSAPERHEKFF
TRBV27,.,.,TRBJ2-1,TGTGCCAGCAGTTCACCGGGACACCGCTCCTACAATGAGCAGTTCTTC,CASSSPGHRSYNEQFF
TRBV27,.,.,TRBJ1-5,TGTGCCAGCAGTTGGACAGCTTCCCCCCATCAGCCCCAGCATTTT,CASSWTASPHQPQHF
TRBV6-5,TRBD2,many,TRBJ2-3,TGTGCCAGCAGTTACTCGGGCGGGGGGGCCCCAGATACGCAGTATTTT,CASSYSGGGAPDTQYF
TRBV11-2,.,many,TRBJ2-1,TGTGCCAGCAGCTTAGAAGACCCCAGGGTGAGGGGGGCCCCCTACAATGAGCAGTTCTTC,CASSLEDPRVRGAPYNEQFF
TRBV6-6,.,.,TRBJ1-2,TGTGCCAGCAGTTACTCGGCCGCGGCGGTTGAAGGCTACACCTTC,CASSYSAAAVEGYTF
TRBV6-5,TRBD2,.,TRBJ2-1,TGTGCCAGCAGTTACTCAAGCGGGAGCACAGAGGAGCAGTTCTTC,CASSYSSGSTEEQFF
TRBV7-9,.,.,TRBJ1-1,TGTGCCAGCACCACCCCGGGACCTGTGAACACTGAAGCTTTCTTT,CASTTPGPVNTEAFF
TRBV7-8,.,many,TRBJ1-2,TGTGCCAGCAGCTTTTACAGGGAGGGGTATGGCTACACCTTC,CASSFYREGYGYTF
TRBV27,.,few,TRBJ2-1,TGTGCCAGCAGTCTAACGGCAGGCGAGCAGTTCTTC,CASSLTAGEQFF
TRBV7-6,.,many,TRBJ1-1,TGTGCCAGCAGCTTGAAACACGGATACACTGAAGCTTTCTTT,CASSLKHGYTEAFF
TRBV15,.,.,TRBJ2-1,TGTGCCACCAGCAGAGAAGGGTTCCTCGATCGCTACAATGAGCAGTTCTTC,CATSREGFLDRYNEQFF
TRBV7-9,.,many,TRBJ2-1,TGTGCCAGCAGCTTGGGGGGAGACCACAATGAGCAGTTCTTC,CASSLGGDHNEQFF
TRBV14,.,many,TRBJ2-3,TGTGCCAGCAGCCAAGCTTTAGGGGTTCGACGGAATACGCAGTATTTT,CASSQALGVRRNTQYF
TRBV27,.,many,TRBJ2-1,TGTGCCAGCAGCCTCCTGCCAGGGGGGTCCTACAATGAGCAGTTCTTC,CASSLLPGGSYNEQFF